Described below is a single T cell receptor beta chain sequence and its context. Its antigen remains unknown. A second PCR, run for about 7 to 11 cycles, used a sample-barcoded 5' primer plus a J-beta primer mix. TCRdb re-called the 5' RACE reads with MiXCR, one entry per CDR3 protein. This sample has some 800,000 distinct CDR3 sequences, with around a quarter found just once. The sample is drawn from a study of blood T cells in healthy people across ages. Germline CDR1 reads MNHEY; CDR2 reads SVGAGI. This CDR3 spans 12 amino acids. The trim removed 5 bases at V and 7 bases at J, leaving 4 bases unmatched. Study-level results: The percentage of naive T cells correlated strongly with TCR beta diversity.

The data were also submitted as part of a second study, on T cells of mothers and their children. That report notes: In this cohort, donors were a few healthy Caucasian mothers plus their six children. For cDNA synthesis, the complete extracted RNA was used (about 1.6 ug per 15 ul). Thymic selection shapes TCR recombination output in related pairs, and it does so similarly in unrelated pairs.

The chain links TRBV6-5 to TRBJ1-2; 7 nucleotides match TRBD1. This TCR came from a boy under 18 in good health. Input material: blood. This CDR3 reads CASSQGESGYTF. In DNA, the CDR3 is TGTGCCAGCAGTCAGGGGGAGTCTGGCTACACCTTC.